A few counts support the clone carrying this T cell receptor beta chain. Antigen: not known. Germline V gives CDR1 DFQATT, CDR2 SNEGSKA (reference sequence). There are 14 residues in the CDR3. Trimming cost V 6 bases and J 6 bases, with 18 bases left between them. This record belongs to a study of post-analysis software for immune sequencing data. Points from the study as a whole: Relative to controls, patients had 4 or 5 TRBV segments at higher frequency, with TRBV5-6, TRBV5-1 and TRBV20-1 among these. A significant reduction in normalized Chao1 diversity was observed in multiple sclerosis patients versus controls.

Unique molecular identifiers featured in each of the TCR beta cDNA libraries. T cells, roughly 0.95 to 10 million of them, yielded approximately 530,000 cDNA molecules. TCRdb recomputed calls from the PCR reads with MiXCR, one row per CDR3 protein. The repertoire has 650,000 to 900,000 distinct CDR3 sequences, 40% to 55% of them found once; the top ten carry over 4.5%. V gene TRBV20-1 combines with J gene TRBJ2-4; tentatively, D is TRBD1 (5 bases). The sequencing input was blood. This receptor was taken from a girl aged 5-17 years with multiple sclerosis. The CDR3 nucleotides read TGCAGTGCCCCGGTGTTCACAGGCCGAAACATTCAGTACTTC. Protein: CSAPVFTGRNIQYF.